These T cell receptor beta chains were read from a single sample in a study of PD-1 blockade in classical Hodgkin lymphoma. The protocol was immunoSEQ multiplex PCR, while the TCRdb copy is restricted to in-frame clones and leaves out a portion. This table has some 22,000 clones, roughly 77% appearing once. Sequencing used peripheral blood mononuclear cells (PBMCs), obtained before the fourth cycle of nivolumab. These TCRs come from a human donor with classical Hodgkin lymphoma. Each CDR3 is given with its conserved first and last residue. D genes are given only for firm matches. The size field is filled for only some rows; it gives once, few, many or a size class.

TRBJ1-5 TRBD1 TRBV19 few CASSIRTGAQPQHF TGTGCCAGTAGTATAAGGACAGGGGCTCAGCCCCAGCATTTT
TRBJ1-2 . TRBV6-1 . CASSETWINYGYTF TGTGCCAGCAGTGAAACGTGGATAAACTATGGCTACACCTTC
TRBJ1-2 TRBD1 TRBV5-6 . CASSIGGFGYTF TGTGCCAGCAGCATAGGGGGCTTTGGCTACACCTTC
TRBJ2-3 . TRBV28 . CASSPRDTQYF TGTGCCAGCAGCCCGCGAGATACGCAGTATTTT
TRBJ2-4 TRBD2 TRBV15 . CATSRATSGELAKNIQYF TGTGCCACCAGCAGAGCAACTAGCGGGGAACTAGCCAAAAACATTCAGTACTTC
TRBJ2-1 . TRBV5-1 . CASSFNGGGVYEQFF TGCGCCAGCAGCTTCAACGGGGGCGGAGTATATGAGCAGTTCTTC
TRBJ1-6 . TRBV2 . CASSTPPTELNSPLHF TGTGCCAGCAGCACCCCTCCGACGGAGTTAAATTCACCCCTCCACTTT
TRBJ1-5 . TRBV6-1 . CASSETGTPNQPQHF TGTGCCAGCAGTGAAACCGGGACACCCAATCAGCCCCAGCATTTT
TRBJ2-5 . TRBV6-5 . CASSYSEAQYF TGTGCCAGCAGTTACTCGGAGGCCCAGTACTTC
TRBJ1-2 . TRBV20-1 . CSPWGYTF TGCAGTCCGTGGGGCTACACCTTC
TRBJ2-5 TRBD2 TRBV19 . CASSREGLAGVLSKTQYF TGTGCCAGTAGTAGGGAGGGACTAGCGGGAGTATTGTCCAAGACCCAGTACTTC
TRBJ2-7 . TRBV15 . CATSGAGTIYEQYF TGTGCCACCAGCGGCGCAGGTACGATCTACGAGCAGTACTTC
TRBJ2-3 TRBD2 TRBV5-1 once CASRRAGTSVTGTDTQYF TGCGCCAGCAGGCGTGCGGGGACTAGCGTCACAGGCACAGATACGCAGTATTTT
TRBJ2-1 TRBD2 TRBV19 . CASSINFWSASGRYNEQFF TGTGCCAGTAGTATAAATTTTTGGTCGGCTAGCGGGAGGTACAATGAGCAGTTCTTC
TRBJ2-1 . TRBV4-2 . CASSQANAEGGEQFF TGTGCCAGCAGCCAAGCAAATGCCGAGGGGGGTGAGCAGTTCTTC